This record covers a single T cell receptor (beta chain). What it binds is unknown. The ends were cut back, 1 base at V and 2 bases at J, with 9 bases in the middle. CDR3 size: 14 residues. Germline CDR1 is SQVTM and CDR2 is ANQGSEA. The TCR beta libraries were generated through quantitative 5'-RACE incorporating molecular barcodes. TCRdb recomputed calls from the 5' RACE reads with MiXCR, one row per CDR3 protein. Of 220,000 or so distinct CDR3 sequences in the sample, about 16% are singletons; the top ten hold approximately 46%. These data originate in a study of CD8 T cells in ankylosing spondylitis. Study findings and constraints: In the blood and synovial fluid of reactive arthritis, some motif variants had been previously reported. A CD8+ phenotype characterized the disease-linked clones, which were relatively rare in peripheral blood. What seemed typical of ankylosing spondylitis blood was a TCR beta motif built from roughly eight highly homologous variants.

Sequencing was done on a sample of blood, either unsorted or a sorted T cell fraction (not recorded which). This clonotype was sampled from a male donor with ankylosing spondylitis. The J gene is TRBJ1-3, the V gene TRBV29-1; D perhaps matches TRBD1 (6 bases). The CDR3 nucleotides are TGCAGCGTTGAAGGGCAGGGGACTGGAAACACCATATATTTT. It yields the protein CSVEGQGTGNTIYF.